This T cell receptor (beta chain) is from a study of cytomegalovirus exposure and HLA in healthy donors. The study's findings and limits: Relative to equally common others, HLA-associated TCR beta chains showed greater clonal expansion in a later analysis. Sequences of the TCR beta chain were said to predict the HLA-A and HLA-B alleles of most subjects accurately.

This CDR3 is built from 15 residues. V lost 4 bases, J lost 4 bases, and 8 bases stayed unmatched. Germline CDR1 reads SGHNT; CDR2 reads YYREEE (reference sequence). This PCR relied on a set of 60 Vbeta primers and 13 Jbeta primers. Sequenced by immunoSEQ multiplex PCR; TCRdb stores in-frame clones only, minus some. The sample lists some 65,000 clones, approximately 82% occurring once. Note on this clone: The target antigen is unknown.

It was healthy bone marrow donors who served as donors. The rearrangement joins TRBV5-4 to TRBJ2-1; TRBD2 matches 7 bases. The sequence was obtained from a girl under 18 in good health and CMV-seropositive. Sequenced material: PBMCs. CDR3 sequence reads: CASSRPAGAYNEQFF. The CDR3 DNA follows: TGTGCCAGCAGCCGACCTGCGGGAGCTTACAATGAGCAGTTCTTC.